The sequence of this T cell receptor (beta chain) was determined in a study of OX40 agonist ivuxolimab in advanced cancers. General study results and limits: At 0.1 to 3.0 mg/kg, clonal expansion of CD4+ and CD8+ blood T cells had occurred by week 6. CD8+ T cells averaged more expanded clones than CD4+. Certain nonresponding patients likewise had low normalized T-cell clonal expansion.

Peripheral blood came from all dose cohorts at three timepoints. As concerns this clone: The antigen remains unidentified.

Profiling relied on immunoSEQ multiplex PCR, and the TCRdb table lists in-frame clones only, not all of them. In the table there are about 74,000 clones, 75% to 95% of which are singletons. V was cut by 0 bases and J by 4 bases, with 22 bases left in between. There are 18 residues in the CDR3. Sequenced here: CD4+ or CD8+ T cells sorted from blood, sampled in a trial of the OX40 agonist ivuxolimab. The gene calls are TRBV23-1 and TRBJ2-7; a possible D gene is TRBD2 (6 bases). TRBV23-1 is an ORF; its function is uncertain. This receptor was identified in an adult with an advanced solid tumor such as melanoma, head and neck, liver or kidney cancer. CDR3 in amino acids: CASSQSSRRIAEWYEQYF. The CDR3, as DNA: TGCGCCAGCAGTCAATCATCCCGGAGAATAGCGGAATGGTACGAGCAGTACTTC.